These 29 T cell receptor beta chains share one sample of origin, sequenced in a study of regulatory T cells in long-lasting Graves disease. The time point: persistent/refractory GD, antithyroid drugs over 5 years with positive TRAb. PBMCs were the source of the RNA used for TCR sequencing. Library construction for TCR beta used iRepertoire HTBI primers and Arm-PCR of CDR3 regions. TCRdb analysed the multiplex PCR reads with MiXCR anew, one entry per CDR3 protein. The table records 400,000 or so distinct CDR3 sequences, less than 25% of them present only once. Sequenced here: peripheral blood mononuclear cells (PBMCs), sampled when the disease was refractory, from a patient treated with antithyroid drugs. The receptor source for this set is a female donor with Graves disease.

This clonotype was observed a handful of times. The CDR3: CAWSSGTSGNIQYF. The DNA for the CDR3 is TGTGCCTGGTCCTCGGGGACTAGCGGAAACATTCAGTACTTC. This chain uses TRBV30 with TRBJ2-4, with 11 positions matching TRBD2. Germline V gene sequence: CDR1 GTSNPN, CDR2 SVGIG (reference sequence). V gave up 5 bases and J gave up 6 bases; unmatched junction bases: 6. The length of the CDR3 is 14 residues.

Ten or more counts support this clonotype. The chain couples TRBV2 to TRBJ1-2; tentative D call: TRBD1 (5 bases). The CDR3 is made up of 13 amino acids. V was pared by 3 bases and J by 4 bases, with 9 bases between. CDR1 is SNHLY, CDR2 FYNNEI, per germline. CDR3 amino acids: CASSERGVYGYTF. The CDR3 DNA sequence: TGTGCCAGCAGTGAGAGGGGCGTCTATGGCTACACCTTC.

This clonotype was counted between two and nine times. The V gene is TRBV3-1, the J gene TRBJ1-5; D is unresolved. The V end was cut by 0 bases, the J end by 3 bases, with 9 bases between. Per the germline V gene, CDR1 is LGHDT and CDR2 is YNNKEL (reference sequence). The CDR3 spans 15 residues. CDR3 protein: CASSQDARTNQPQHF. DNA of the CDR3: TGTGCCAGCAGCCAAGATGCCAGGACCAATCAGCCCCAGCATTTT.

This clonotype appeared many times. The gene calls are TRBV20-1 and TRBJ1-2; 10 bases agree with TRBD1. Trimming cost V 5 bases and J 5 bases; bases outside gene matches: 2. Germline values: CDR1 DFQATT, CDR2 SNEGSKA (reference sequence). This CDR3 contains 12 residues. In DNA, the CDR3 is TGCAGTGCTTGGACAGGGGGTTATGGCTACACCTTC. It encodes CSAWTGGYGYTF.

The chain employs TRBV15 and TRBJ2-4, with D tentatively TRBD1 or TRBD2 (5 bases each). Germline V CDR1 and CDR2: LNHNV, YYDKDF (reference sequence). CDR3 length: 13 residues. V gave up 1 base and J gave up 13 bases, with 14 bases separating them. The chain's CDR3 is CATSRVEGRDQYF. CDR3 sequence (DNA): TGTGCCACCAGCAGAGTTGAGGGGCGCGACCAGTACTTC.

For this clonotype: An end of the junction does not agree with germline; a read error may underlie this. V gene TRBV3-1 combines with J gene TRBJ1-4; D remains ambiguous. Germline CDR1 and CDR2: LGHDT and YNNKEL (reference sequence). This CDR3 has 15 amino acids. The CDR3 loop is CASSQDRGLGEKLLF. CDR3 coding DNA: TGTGCCAGCAGCCAAGATCGAGGCCTCGGCGAAAAACTGCTTTTT. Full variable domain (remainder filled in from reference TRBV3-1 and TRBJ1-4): DTAVSQTPKYLVTQMGNDKSIKCEQNLGHDTMYWYKQDSKKFLKIMFSYNNKELIINETVPNRFSPKSPDKAHLNLHINSLELGDSAVYFCASSQDRGLGEKLLFGSGTQLSVL.

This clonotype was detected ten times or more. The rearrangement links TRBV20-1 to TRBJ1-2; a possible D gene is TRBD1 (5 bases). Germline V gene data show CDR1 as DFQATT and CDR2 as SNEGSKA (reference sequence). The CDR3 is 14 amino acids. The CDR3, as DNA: TGCTCAGGGACGGAGGAACTCCCTAACTATGGCTACACCTTC. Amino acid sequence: CSGTEELPNYGYTF.

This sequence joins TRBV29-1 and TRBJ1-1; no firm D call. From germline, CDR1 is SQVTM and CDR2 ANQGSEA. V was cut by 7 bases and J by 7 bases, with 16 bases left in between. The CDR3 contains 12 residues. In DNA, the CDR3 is TGCAGCGCCTGGGATAGGGCAGTTGAAGCTTTCTTT. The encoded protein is CSAWDRAVEAFF.

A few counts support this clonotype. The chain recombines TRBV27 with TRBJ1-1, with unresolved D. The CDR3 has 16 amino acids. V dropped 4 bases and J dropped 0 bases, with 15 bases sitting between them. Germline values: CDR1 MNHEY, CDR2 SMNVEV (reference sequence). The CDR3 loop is CASSSSPPAMNTEAFF. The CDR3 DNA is TGTGCCAGCAGTTCCTCGCCCCCAGCCATGAACACTGAAGCTTTCTTT.

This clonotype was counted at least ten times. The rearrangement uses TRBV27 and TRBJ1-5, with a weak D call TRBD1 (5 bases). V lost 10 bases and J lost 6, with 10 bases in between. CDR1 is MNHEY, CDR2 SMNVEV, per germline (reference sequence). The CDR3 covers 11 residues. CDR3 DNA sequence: TGTGCCACCCGGGGGAGTCAGCCCCAGCATTTT. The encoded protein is CATRGSQPQHF.

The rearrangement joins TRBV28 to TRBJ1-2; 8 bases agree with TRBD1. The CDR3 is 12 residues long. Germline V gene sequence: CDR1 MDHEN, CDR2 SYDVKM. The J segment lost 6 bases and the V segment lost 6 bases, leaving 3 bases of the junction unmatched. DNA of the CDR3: TGTGCCAGCAGCGGACAGGGAGATGGCTACACCTTC. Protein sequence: CASSGQGDGYTF.

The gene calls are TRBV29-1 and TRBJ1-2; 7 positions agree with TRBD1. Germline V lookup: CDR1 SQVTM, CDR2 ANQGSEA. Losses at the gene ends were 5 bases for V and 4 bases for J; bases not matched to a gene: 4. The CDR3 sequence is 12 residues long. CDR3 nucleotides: TGCAGCGTTAGAACAGGGGCCTATGGCTACACCTTC. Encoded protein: CSVRTGAYGYTF. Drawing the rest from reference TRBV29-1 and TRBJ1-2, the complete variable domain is SAVISQKPSRDICQRGTSLTIQCQVDSQVTMMFWYRQQPGQSLTLIATANQGSEATYESGFVIDKFPISRPNLTFSTLTVSNMSPEDSSIYLCSVRTGAYGYTFGSGTRLTVV.

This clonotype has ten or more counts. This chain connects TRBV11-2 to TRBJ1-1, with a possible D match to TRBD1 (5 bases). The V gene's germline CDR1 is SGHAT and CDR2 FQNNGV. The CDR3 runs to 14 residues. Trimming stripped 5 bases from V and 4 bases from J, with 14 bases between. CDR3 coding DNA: TGTGCCAGCAGCCCCCTTGGGGACCGCACTGAAGCTTTCTTT. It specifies CASSPLGDRTEAFF.

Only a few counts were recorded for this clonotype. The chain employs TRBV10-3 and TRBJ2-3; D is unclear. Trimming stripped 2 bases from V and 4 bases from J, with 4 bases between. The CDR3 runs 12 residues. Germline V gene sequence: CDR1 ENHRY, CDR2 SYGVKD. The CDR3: CAISEHSDTQYF. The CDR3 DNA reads TGTGCCATCAGTGAGCATTCAGATACGCAGTATTTT.

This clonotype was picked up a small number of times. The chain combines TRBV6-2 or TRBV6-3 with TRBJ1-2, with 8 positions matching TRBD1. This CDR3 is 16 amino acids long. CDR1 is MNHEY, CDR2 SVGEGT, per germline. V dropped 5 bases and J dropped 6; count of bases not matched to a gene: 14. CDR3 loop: CASSHRDRPNFDGYTF. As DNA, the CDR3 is TGTGCCAGCAGTCACCGGGACAGGCCTAACTTCGATGGCTACACCTTC.

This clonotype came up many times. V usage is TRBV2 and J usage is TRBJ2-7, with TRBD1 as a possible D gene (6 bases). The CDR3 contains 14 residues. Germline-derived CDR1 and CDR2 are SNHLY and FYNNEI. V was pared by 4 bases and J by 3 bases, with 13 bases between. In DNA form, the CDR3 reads TGTGCCAGCAGTGGGGACACTCACTACTACGAGCAGTACTTC. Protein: CASSGDTHYYEQYF. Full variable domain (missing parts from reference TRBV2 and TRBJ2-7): EPEVTQTPSHQVTQMGQEVILRCVPISNHLYFYWYRQILGQKVEFLVSFYNNEISEKSEIFDDQFSVERPDGSNFTLKIRSTKLEDSAMYFCASSGDTHYYEQYFGPGTRLTVT.

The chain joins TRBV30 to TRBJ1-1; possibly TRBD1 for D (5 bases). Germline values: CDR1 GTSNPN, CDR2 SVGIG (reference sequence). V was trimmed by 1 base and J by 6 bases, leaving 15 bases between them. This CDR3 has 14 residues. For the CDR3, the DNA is TGTGCCTGGAGTGAACTCGGGGGTAGCGCTGAAGCTTTCTTT. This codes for CAWSELGGSAEAFF.

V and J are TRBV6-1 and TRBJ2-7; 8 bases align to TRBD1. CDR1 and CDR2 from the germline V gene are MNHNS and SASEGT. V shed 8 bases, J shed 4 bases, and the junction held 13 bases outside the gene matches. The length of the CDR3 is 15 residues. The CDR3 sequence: CASEPGGRVNYEQYF. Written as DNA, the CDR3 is TGTGCCAGCGAACCAGGGGGCAGGGTCAATTACGAGCAGTACTTC.

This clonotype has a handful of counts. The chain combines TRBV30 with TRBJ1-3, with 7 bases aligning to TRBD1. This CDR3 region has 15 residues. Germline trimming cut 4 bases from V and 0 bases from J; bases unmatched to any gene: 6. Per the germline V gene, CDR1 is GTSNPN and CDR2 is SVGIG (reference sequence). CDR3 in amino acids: CAWTRGQSSGNTIYF. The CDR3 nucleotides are TGTGCCTGGACCCGGGGACAGAGCTCTGGAAACACCATATATTTT.

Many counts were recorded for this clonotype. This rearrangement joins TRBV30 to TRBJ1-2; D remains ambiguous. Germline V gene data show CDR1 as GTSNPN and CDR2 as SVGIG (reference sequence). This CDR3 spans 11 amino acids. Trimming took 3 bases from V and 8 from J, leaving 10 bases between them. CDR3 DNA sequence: TGTGCCTGGAGCGCCTCTAGGGGCTACACCTTC. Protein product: CAWSASRGYTF.

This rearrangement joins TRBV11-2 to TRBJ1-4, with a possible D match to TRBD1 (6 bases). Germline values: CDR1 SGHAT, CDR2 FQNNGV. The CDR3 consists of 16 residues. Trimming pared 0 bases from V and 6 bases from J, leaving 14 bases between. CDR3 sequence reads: CASSLEAGAPDEKLFF. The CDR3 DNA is TGTGCCAGCAGCTTAGAGGCAGGGGCGCCGGATGAAAAACTGTTTTTT.

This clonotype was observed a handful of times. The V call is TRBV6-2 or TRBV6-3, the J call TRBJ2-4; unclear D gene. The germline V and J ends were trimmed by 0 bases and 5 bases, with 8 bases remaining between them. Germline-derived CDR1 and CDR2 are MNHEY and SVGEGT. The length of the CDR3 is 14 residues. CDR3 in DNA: TGTGCCAGCAGTTACTCGAGCTTTCAAAACATTCAGTACTTC. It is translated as CASSYSSFQNIQYF.

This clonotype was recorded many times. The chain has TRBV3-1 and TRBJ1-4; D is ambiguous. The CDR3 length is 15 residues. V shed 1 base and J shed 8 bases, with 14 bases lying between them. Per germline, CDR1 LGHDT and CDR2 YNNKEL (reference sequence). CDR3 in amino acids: CASSQASAGSEKLFF. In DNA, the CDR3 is TGTGCCAGCAGCCAAGCTTCGGCAGGAAGCGAAAAACTGTTTTTT. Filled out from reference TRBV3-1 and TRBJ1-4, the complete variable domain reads DTAVSQTPKYLVTQMGNDKSIKCEQNLGHDTMYWYKQDSKKFLKIMFSYNNKELIINETVPNRFSPKSPDKAHLNLHINSLELGDSAVYFCASSQASAGSEKLFFGSGTQLSVL.

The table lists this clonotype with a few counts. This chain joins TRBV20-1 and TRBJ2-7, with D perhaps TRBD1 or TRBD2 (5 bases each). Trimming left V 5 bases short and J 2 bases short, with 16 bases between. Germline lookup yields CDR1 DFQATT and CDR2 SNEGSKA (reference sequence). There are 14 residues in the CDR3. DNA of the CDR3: TGCAGTGCTTCCGGGACCGAAGTAACCTACGAGCAGTACTTC. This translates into CSASGTEVTYEQYF.

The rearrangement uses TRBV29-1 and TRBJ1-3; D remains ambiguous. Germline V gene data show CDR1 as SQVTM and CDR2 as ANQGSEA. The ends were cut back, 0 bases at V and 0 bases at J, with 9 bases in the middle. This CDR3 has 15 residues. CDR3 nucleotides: TGCAGCGTTGAAGAAGGAACAAACTCTGGAAACACCATATATTTT. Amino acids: CSVEEGTNSGNTIYF.

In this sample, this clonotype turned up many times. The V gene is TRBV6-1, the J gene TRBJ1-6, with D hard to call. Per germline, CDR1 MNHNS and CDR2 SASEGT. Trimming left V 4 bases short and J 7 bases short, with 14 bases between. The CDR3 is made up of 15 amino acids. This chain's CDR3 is CASSAPQALNSPLHF. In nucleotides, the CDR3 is TGTGCCAGCAGTGCTCCGCAGGCTTTGAATTCACCCCTCCACTTT.

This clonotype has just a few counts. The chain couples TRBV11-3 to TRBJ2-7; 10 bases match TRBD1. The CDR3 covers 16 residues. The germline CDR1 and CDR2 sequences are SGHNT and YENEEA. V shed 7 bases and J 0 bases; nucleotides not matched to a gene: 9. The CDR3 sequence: CASTFDRGPFSYEQYF. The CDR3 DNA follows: TGTGCCAGCACCTTCGACAGGGGGCCCTTCTCCTACGAGCAGTACTTC. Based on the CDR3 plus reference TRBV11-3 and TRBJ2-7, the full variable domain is EAGVVQSPRYKIIEKKQPVAFWCNPISGHNTLYWYLQNLGQGPELLIRYENEEAVDDSQLPKDRFSAERLKGVDSTLKIQPAELGDSAVYLCASTFDRGPFSYEQYFGPGTRLTVT.

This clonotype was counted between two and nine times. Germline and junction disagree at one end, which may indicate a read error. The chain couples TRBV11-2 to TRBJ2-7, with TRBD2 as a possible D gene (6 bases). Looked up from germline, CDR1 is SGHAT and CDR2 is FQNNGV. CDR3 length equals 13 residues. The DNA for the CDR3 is TGCGCCAGCAGCCAAACCAAGGGACTCGAGCAGTACTTC. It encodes CASSQTKGLEQYF.

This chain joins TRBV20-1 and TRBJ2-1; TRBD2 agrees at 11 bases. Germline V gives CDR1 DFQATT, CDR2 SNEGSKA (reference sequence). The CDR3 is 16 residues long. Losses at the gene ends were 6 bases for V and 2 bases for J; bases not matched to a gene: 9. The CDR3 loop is CSAATSGSVAYNEQFF. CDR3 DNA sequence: TGCAGTGCAGCAACTAGCGGGAGTGTAGCCTACAATGAGCAGTTCTTC.